A single sample gave rise to the 24 T cell receptor beta chains below, sequenced in a study of T-cell reconstitution after alpha-beta-depleted transplantation in children. The authors prepared the TCRbeta library with unique molecular identifiers. TCRdb reprocessed the PCR reads with MiXCR, giving one entry per CDR3 protein. Among 440,000 or so distinct CDR3 sequences listed, roughly two fifths were seen once. This specimen was PBMCs, taken before TCRalphabeta/CD19-depleted stem cell transplant. These TCRs come from a girl aged 2 to 10 with aplastic anemia, due to receive a stem cell transplant.

The chain is built from TRBV5-1 and TRBJ2-7, with a possible D match to TRBD2 (5 bases). This CDR3 contains 12 residues. The germline CDR1 and CDR2 sequences are SGHRS and YFSETQ. V shed 4 bases and J shed 5 bases, with 10 bases lying between them. The CDR3 DNA follows: TGCGCCAGCAGCCCGGGGTTGGACGAGCAGTACTTC. Translation gives CASSPGLDEQYF.

The count of this clonotype is one. The chain is built from TRBV10-3 and TRBJ1-1, with TRBD1 identical over 9 bases. V lost 1 base to trimming and J lost 5 bases; unmatched junction nucleotides: 5. Germline V gives CDR1 ENHRY, CDR2 SYGVKD. The CDR3 loop spans 15 amino acids. CDR3 nucleotide sequence: TGTGCCATCAGTGAGTTGACAGGGGGGAATACTGAAGCTTTCTTT. As protein: CAISELTGGNTEAFF.

V gene TRBV28 combines with J gene TRBJ1-5; 7 positions agree with TRBD1. Germline V CDR1 and CDR2: MDHEN, SYDVKM. The CDR3 runs to 14 residues. After removal of 3 bases from V and 9 bases from J, the junction contained 8 bases not matched to a gene. CDR3 DNA: TGTGCCAGCAGTTTGACAGGGACAGACAGGCCCCAGCATTTT. Translated: CASSLTGTDRPQHF.

This clonotype was seen a few times. Here the CDR3 reads CASRPGPTEAFF. CDR3 bases: TGCGCCAGCAGGCCAGGACCCACTGAAGCTTTCTTT. The gene calls are TRBV5-1 and TRBJ1-1; the D is unclear. Germline CDR1 and CDR2: SGHRS and YFSETQ. Trimming removed 5 bases from V and 4 bases from J, with 9 bases in between. The CDR3 contains 12 residues.

This clonotype has a count of ten or more. The chain links TRBV20-1 to TRBJ2-5; D may match TRBD1 or TRBD2 (6 bases each). Trimming took off 5 bases at V and 2 bases at J, with 27 bases between the two ends. The CDR3 length is 18 residues. CDR1 is DFQATT and CDR2 is SNEGSKA in the germline V gene (reference sequence). The CDR3 protein is CSASHPRGRIGGQETQYF. Here the CDR3 DNA reads TGCAGTGCTTCCCACCCCAGGGGACGGATTGGAGGGCAAGAGACCCAGTACTTC.

This clonotype was counted a few times. J is TRBJ2-3 and V is TRBV5-1; 10 bases map to TRBD2. CDR1 is SGHRS, CDR2 YFSETQ, per germline. CDR3 length: 16 amino acids. V shed 4 bases and J 5 bases; nucleotides not matched to a gene: 10. For the CDR3, the DNA is TGCGCCAGCAGCCTACGGACTAGCGGACCACTAGATACGCAGTATTTT. It codes for CASSLRTSGPLDTQYF.

This chain connects TRBV3-1 to TRBJ2-3; no firm D call. Germline-derived CDR1 and CDR2 are LGHDT and YNNKEL (reference sequence). The length of the CDR3 is 12 residues. The V end was cut by 2 bases, the J end by 6 bases, with 6 bases between. In DNA form, the CDR3 reads TGTGCCAGCAGCCAACTTTTGGATACGCAGTATTTT. Residues: CASSQLLDTQYF.

There are many counts of this clonotype. CDR3 sequence: CSASRQGTLNEQFF. DNA for the CDR3: TGCAGTGCTTCTAGACAGGGGACCCTCAATGAGCAGTTCTTC. The V and J genes are TRBV20-1 and TRBJ2-1; the match to TRBD1 covers 8 bases. The germline gives CDR1 DFQATT, CDR2 SNEGSKA (reference sequence). The CDR3 runs 14 residues. The V gene end was trimmed by 5 bases and the J gene end by 6 bases; junction bases not matched to a gene: 9.

The chain carries TRBV7-9 and TRBJ2-6, with no clear D. V shed 2 bases and J shed 1 base, with 6 bases lying between them. CDR3 length: 15 residues. Germline CDR1 is SEHNR and CDR2 is FQNEAQ (reference sequence). CDR3 region: CASSLRRSGANVLTF. Here the CDR3 DNA reads TGTGCCAGCAGCTTACGACGGTCTGGGGCCAACGTCCTGACTTTC.

Only a few counts were recorded for this clonotype. V usage is TRBV3-1 and J usage is TRBJ2-2; D is uncertain. V shed 0 bases and J shed 2 bases, with 1 base lying between them. Germline V gene sequence: CDR1 LGHDT, CDR2 YNNKEL (reference sequence). CDR3 size: 13 residues. CDR3 sequence reads: CASSQENTGELFF. For the CDR3, the DNA is TGTGCCAGCAGCCAAGAAAACACCGGGGAGCTGTTTTTT.

This chain uses TRBV6-1 with TRBJ1-2; unclear D gene. Per germline, CDR1 MNHNS and CDR2 SASEGT. The CDR3 runs 13 residues. Trimming removed 7 bases from V and 4 bases from J, with 13 bases in between. CDR3 coding DNA: TGTGCCAGCAACCGTATCGGACGCTATGGCTACACCTTC. Residues: CASNRIGRYGYTF.

In this sample, this clonotype turned up many times. V is TRBV25-1 and J is TRBJ2-2, with 7 bases fitting TRBD1. The ends lost 6 bases at V and 2 bases at J; junction bases unmatched: 9. From germline, CDR1 is MGHDK and CDR2 SYGVNS. The CDR3 totals 16 residues. The CDR3 nucleotides read TGTGCCAGCAGCCCCCTAAGGGACAGTAACACCGGGGAGCTGTTTTTT. It specifies CASSPLRDSNTGELFF. The entire variable domain, with the rest obtained from reference TRBV25-1 and TRBJ2-2, is as follows: EADIYQTPRYLVIGTGKKITLECSQTMGHDKMYWYQQDPGMELHLIHYSYGVNSTEKGDLSSESTVSRIRTEHFPLTLESARPSHTSQYLCASSPLRDSNTGELFFGEGSRLTVL.

This clonotype was picked up many times. The genes are TRBV5-6 and TRBJ2-3; 12 bases map to TRBD2. The CDR3 totals 15 residues. Looked up from germline, CDR1 is SGHDT and CDR2 is YYEEEE. With 1 base clipped from V and 14 bases from J, the junction kept 11 bases outside the gene matches. The CDR3 DNA follows: TGTGCCAGCAGCTTGAGTGGCGTTCTAGCGGGAGGGTCGTATTTT. Translating it yields CASSLSGVLAGGSYF.

V usage is TRBV10-2 and J usage is TRBJ2-1; TRBD2 agrees at 10 bases. Trimming cost V 11 bases and J 8 bases; bases outside gene matches: 15. Germline lookup yields CDR1 WSHSY and CDR2 SAAADI. The CDR3 spans 15 residues. CDR3 region: CASTQRTSGTYEQFF. The CDR3 region has the DNA TGCGCCTCGACTCAGAGAACTAGCGGGACCTATGAGCAGTTCTTC.

V gene TRBV20-1 combines with J gene TRBJ2-1; the match to TRBD2 covers 8 bases. Unmatched junction bases numbered 4, after V lost 0 bases and J lost 6 bases. This CDR3 comprises 14 residues. Germline values: CDR1 DFQATT, CDR2 SNEGSKA (reference sequence). The CDR3 region is CSARDPGRANEQFF. CDR3 sequence (DNA): TGCAGTGCTAGAGATCCCGGGAGGGCCAATGAGCAGTTCTTC.

This clonotype came up a few times. The rearrangement joins TRBV20-1 to TRBJ1-5; a weak D match, TRBD1 (5 bases). Between the trimmed V and J ends, which lost 6 bases and 4 bases, there was a span of 19 bases. CDR1 is DFQATT, CDR2 SNEGSKA, per germline (reference sequence). CDR3 length: 15 amino acids. Here the CDR3 reads CSATPGQGKNQPQHF. In nucleotides, the CDR3 is TGCAGTGCCACTCCCGGGCAGGGAAAGAATCAGCCCCAGCATTTT.

This clonotype was counted ten times or more. The V call is TRBV10-3, the J call TRBJ1-3; unclear D gene. The germline CDR1 and CDR2 sequences are ENHRY and SYGVKD. V lost 11 bases and J 0 bases, leaving 14 bases between the germline ends. This CDR3 is built from 14 residues. In nucleotides, the CDR3 is TGTGCCGTTAGAGGCGAGTACTCTGGAAACACCATATATTTT. Amino acids: CAVRGEYSGNTIYF.

The V and J genes are TRBV5-1 and TRBJ2-2; D unclear. This CDR3 has 12 residues. Per the germline V gene, CDR1 is SGHRS and CDR2 is YFSETQ. V was shortened by 4 bases and J by 7 bases, with 8 bases between the two germline ends. The CDR3 coding sequence is TGCGCCAGCAGCGGGTACAACGGGGAGCTGTTTTTT. Protein: CASSGYNGELFF.

V is TRBV10-2 and J is TRBJ2-7; perhaps TRBD2 as D (5 bases). Germline CDR1 WSHSY, CDR2 SAAADI. The germline V and J ends were trimmed by 10 bases and 2 bases, with 15 bases remaining between them. CDR3 length: 13 residues. Written as DNA, the CDR3 is TGCGCCACCCATTTATCGGGGACCTACGAGCAGTACTTC. Protein: CATHLSGTYEQYF.

The chain recombines TRBV19 with TRBJ2-7, with TRBD2 identical over 10 bases. The junction had 8 bases not matched to a gene; V was cut back by 6 bases and J by 6 bases. Germline CDR1 and CDR2: LNHDA and SQIVND (reference sequence). CDR3 length: 14 residues. The CDR3 DNA follows: TGTGCCAGTAGCACGAAAGCGGGAGGGTTCGAGCAGTACTTC. Protein: CASSTKAGGFEQYF. The full variable domain, with the rest looked up from reference TRBV19 and TRBJ2-7, is DGGITQSPKYLFRKEGQNVTLSCEQNLNHDAMYWYRQDPGQGLRLIYYSQIVNDFQKGDIAEGYSVSREKKESFPLTVTSAQKNPTAFYLCASSTKAGGFEQYFGPGTRLTVT.

This sequence joins TRBV6-1 and TRBJ2-7, with D hard to call. Germline values: CDR1 MNHNS, CDR2 SASEGT. The V end was cut by 7 bases, the J end by 1 base, with 20 bases between. This CDR3 spans 16 amino acids. The CDR3 is CASKKNEKLPSYEQYF. The DNA for the CDR3 is TGTGCCAGCAAAAAAAACGAAAAGCTCCCTTCCTACGAGCAGTACTTC.

This clonotype was counted a single time. This chain uses TRBV6-1 with TRBJ2-5; tentative D call: TRBD1 (6 bases). Trimming pared 7 bases from V and 1 base from J, leaving 16 bases between. Germline lookup yields CDR1 MNHNS and CDR2 SASEGT. The CDR3 runs to 15 residues. The CDR3 reads CASTRRRTAQETQYF. For the CDR3, the DNA is TGTGCCAGCACCCGGCGCCGGACAGCCCAAGAGACCCAGTACTTC.

This chain joins TRBV24-1 and TRBJ2-1; the match to TRBD2 covers 7 bases. V lost 7 bases to trimming and J lost 9 bases; unmatched junction nucleotides: 11. The V gene's germline CDR1 is KGHDR and CDR2 SFDVKD. The CDR3 spans 14 residues. The CDR3 loop reads CATRGPSGSGEQFF. Written as DNA, the CDR3 is TGTGCCACCAGGGGCCCTAGCGGCTCAGGTGAGCAGTTCTTC.

This rearrangement joins TRBV30 to TRBJ2-1; D possibly uses TRBD1 or TRBD2 (6 bases each). There are 15 residues in the CDR3. Trimming cost V 2 bases and J 4 bases, with 15 bases left between them. Germline V lookup: CDR1 GTSNPN, CDR2 SVGIG (reference sequence). Here the CDR3 DNA reads TGTGCCTGGAGTCCTCCGGGGGCCTTATACAATGAGCAGTTCTTC. Protein sequence: CAWSPPGALYNEQFF.